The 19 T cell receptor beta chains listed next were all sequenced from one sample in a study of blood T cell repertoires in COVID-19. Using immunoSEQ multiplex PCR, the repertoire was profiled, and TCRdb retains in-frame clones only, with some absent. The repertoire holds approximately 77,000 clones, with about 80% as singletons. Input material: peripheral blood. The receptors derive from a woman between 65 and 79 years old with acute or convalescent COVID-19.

The CDR3 reads CASSRETSGGTYNEQFF. The CDR3 region has the DNA TGTGCCAGCTCACGAGAGACTAGCGGGGGGACCTACAATGAGCAGTTCTTC. V is TRBV18 and J is TRBJ2-1, with 13 bases that match TRBD2. This CDR3 contains 17 residues. Germline assignment: CDR1 KGHSH and CDR2 LQKENI. V was pared by 4 bases and J by 2 bases, with 5 bases of the junction left unmatched.

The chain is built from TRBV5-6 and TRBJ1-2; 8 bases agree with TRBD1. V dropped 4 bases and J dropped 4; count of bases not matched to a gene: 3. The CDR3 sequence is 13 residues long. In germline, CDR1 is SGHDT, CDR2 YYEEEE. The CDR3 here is CASSRGTGYGYTF. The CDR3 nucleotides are TGTGCCAGCAGCCGCGGGACAGGCTATGGCTACACCTTC.

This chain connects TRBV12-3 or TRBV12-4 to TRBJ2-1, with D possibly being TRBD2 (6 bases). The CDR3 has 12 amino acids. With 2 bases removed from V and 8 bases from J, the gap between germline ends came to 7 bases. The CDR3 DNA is TGTGCCAGCAGTTTATGGGGGGATGAGCAGTTCTTC. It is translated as CASSLWGDEQFF.

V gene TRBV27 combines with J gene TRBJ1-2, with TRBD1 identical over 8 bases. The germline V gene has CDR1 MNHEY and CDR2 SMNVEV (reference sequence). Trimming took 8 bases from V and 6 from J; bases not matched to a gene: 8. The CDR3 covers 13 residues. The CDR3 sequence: CASRGQGSNGYTF. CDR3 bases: TGTGCCAGCCGAGGACAGGGTTCGAATGGCTACACCTTC.

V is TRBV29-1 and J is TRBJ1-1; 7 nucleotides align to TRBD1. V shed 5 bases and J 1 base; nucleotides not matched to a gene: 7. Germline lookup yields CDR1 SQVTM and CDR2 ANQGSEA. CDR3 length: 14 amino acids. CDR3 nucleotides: TGCAGCGTTTCCCCGGGACAGAGGAACACTGAAGCTTTCTTT. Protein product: CSVSPGQRNTEAFF. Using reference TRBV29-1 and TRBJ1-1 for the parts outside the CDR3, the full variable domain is SAVISQKPSRDICQRGTSLTIQCQVDSQVTMMFWYRQQPGQSLTLIATANQGSEATYESGFVIDKFPISRPNLTFSTLTVSNMSPEDSSIYLCSVSPGQRNTEAFFGQGTRLTVV.

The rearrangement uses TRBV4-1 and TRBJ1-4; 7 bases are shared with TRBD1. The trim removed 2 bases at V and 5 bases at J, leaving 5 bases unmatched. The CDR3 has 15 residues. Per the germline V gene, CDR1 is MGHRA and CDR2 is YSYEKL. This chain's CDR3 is CASSQPDRVNEKLFF. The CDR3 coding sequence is TGCGCCAGCAGCCAACCCGACAGGGTAAATGAAAAACTGTTTTTT.

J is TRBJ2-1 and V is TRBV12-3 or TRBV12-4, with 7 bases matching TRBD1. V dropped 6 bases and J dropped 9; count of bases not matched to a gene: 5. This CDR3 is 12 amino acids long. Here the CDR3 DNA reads TGTGCCAGCAGCCCGACAGGGATTGAGCAGTTCTTC. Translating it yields CASSPTGIEQFF.

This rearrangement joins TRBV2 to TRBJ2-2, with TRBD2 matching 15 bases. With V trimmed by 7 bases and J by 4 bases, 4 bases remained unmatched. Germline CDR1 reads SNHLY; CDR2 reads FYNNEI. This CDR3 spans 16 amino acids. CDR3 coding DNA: TGTGCCAGCACCGGGACTAGCGGGGGGAGCACCGGGGAGCTGTTTTTT. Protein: CASTGTSGGSTGELFF.

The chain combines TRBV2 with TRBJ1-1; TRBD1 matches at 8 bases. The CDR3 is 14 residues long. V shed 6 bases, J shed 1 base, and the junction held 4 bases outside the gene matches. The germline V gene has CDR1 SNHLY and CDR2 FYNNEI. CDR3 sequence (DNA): TGTGCCAGCAGGACCGGACAGGGGAACACTGAAGCTTTCTTT. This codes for CASRTGQGNTEAFF.

The CDR3 is CSVESTGTSYGYTF. In DNA form, the CDR3 reads TGCAGCGTGGAATCCACCGGGACATCATATGGCTACACCTTC. The genes are TRBV29-1 and TRBJ1-2; TRBD1 is a possible D gene (6 bases). Germline V CDR1 and CDR2: SQVTM, ANQGSEA. This CDR3 is built from 14 residues. V was cut by 6 bases and J by 5 bases, with 19 bases left in between.

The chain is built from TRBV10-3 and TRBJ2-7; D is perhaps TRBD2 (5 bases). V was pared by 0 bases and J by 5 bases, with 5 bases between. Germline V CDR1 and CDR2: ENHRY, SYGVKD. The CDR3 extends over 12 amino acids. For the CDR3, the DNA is TGTGCCATCAGTGAGTCCGGGGACGAGCAGTACTTC. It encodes CAISESGDEQYF.

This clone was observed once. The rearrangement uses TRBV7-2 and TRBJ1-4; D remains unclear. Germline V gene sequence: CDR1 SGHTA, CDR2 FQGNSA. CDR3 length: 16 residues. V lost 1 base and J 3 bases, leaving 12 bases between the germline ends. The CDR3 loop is CASSLGRPWPNEKLFF. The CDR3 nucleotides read TGTGCCAGCAGCTTAGGTCGCCCGTGGCCTAATGAAAAACTGTTTTTT. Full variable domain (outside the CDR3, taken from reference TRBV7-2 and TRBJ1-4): GAGVSQSPSNKVTEKGKDVELRCDPISGHTALYWYRQSLGQGLEFLIYFQGNSAPDKSGLPSDRFSAERTGGSVSTLTIQRTQQEDSAVYLCASSLGRPWPNEKLFFGSGTQLSVL.

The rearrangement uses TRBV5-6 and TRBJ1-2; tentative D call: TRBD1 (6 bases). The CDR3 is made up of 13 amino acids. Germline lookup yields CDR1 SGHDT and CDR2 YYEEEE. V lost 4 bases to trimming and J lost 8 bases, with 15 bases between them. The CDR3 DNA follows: TGTGCCAGCAGCCGCGACAGGCCCTTCGGCTACACCTTC. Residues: CASSRDRPFGYTF.

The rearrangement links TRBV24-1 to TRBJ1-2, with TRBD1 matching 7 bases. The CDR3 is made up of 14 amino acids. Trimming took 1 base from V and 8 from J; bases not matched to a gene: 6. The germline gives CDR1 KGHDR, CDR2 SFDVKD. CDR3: CATSDFDRASGYTF. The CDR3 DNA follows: TGTGCCACCAGTGATTTCGACAGGGCTAGCGGCTACACCTTC.

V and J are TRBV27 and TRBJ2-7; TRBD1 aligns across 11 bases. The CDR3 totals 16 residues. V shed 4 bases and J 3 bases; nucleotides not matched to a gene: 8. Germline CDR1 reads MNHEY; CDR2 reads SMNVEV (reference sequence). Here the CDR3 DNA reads TGTGCCAGCAGTTCCTACGTGGGACAGGGGGTCTACGAGCAGTACTTC. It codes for CASSSYVGQGVYEQYF.

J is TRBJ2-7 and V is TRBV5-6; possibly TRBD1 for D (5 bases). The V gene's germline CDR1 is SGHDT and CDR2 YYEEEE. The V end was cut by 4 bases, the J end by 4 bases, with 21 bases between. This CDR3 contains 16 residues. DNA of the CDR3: TGTGCCAGCAGCCGTTGGGGCAGGCGGACAACTTACGAGCAGTACTTC. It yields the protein CASSRWGRRTTYEQYF.

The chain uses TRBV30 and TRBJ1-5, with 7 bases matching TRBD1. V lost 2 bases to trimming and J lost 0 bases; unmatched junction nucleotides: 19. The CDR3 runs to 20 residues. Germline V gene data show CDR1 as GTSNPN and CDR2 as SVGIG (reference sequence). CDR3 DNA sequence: TGTGCCTGGAGTTCACAGGGGCCGCGGGGAAGCGAATATAGCAATCAGCCCCAGCATTTT. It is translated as CAWSSQGPRGSEYSNQPQHF. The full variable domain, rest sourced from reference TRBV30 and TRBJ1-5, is SQTIHQWPATLVQPVGSPLSLECTVEGTSNPNLYWYRQAAGRGLQLLFYSVGIGQISSEVPQNLSASRPQDRQFILSSKKLLLSDSGFYLCAWSSQGPRGSEYSNQPQHFGDGTRLSIL.

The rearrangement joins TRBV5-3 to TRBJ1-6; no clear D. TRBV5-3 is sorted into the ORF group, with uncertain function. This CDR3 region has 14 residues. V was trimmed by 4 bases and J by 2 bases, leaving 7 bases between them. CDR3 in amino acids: CARSRETYNSPLHF. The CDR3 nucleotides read TGTGCCAGAAGCAGAGAAACCTATAATTCACCCCTCCACTTT.

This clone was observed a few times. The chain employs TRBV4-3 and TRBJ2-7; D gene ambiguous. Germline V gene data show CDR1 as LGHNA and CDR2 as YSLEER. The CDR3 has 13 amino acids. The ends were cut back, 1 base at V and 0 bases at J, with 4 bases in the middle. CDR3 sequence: CASSQGISYEQYF. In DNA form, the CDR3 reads TGCGCCAGCAGCCAAGGTATCTCCTACGAGCAGTACTTC.